This T cell receptor beta chain was profiled in a study of cytomegalovirus exposure and HLA in healthy donors. General observations from the study: A later analysis linked a missense DCLRE1C variant to TCR beta V- and J-gene trimming. The authors excluded some V segments, including TRBV6-2 and TRBV6-3, as indistinguishable. TCR beta V segments were, for the most part, productive about 87% or about 30% of the time in an earlier analysis.

Vbeta (60) and Jbeta (13) primers were used in the PCR. Data came from immunoSEQ multiplex PCR; TCRdb stores just in-frame clones and leaves some out. The sample includes around 160,000 clones, about 70% of them seen just once. The CDR3 spans 13 residues. Germline V lookup: CDR1 MNHEY, CDR2 SMNVEV (reference sequence). Between the trimmed V and J ends, which lost 3 bases and 9 bases, there was a span of 12 bases. On this clone: Its antigen is currently unknown.

The V and J genes are TRBV27 and TRBJ2-1; no clear D. Sequenced material: PBMCs. This clonotype was sampled from a woman in her thirties or forties in good health and CMV-seropositive. CDR3 DNA: TGTGCCAGCAGTTTGAGCCCTCTTGGTGAGCAGTTCTTC. Protein product: CASSLSPLGEQFF.